What follows are 23 T cell receptor beta chains derived from one specimen sequenced in a study of PD-1 blockade in mismatch repair-deficient tumors. Only in-frame clones appear in the TCRdb table, and some are missing; sequencing was by immunoSEQ multiplex PCR. The data contain around 100,000 clones, roughly 80% of them singletons. The material was peripheral blood, obtained approximately 14 months after starting pembrolizumab. These receptors were taken from an adult with mismatch repair-deficient cancer.

The genes are TRBV30 and TRBJ2-7; D may correspond to TRBD1 or TRBD2 (5 bases each). The length of the CDR3 is 13 residues. V was clipped by 6 bases and J by 5 bases, with 17 bases between them. Germline V gene sequence: CDR1 GTSNPN, CDR2 SVGIG (reference sequence). In DNA form, the CDR3 reads TGTGCCTGTTCCGACGGGGCGGGCCACGAGCAGTACTTC. Protein: CACSDGAGHEQYF. Together with reference TRBV30 and TRBJ2-7, the CDR3 gives the full variable domain: SQTIHQWPATLVQPVGSPLSLECTVEGTSNPNLYWYRQAAGRGLQLLFYSVGIGQISSEVPQNLSASRPQDRQFILSSKKLLLSDSGFYLCACSDGAGHEQYFGPGTRLTVT.

V gene TRBV11-2 combines with J gene TRBJ2-3; 12 bases align to TRBD2. Germline values: CDR1 SGHAT, CDR2 FQNNGV. The CDR3 covers 16 residues. The V segment lost 4 bases and the J segment 5 bases; nucleotides outside the gene matches: 7. Here the CDR3 DNA reads TGTGCCAGCAGCTCCGCCGGGACTAGCGGGCTAGATACGCAGTATTTT. Its translation is CASSSAGTSGLDTQYF.

CDR3 sequence reads: CASSIDRGSNTQYF. CDR3 nucleotides: TGTGCCAGTAGTATTGACAGGGGCTCGAATACGCAGTATTTT. The chain links TRBV19 to TRBJ2-3; 8 bases match TRBD1. V was clipped by 3 bases and J by 7 bases; unmatched bases: 6. Germline V CDR1 and CDR2: LNHDA, SQIVND (reference sequence). The length of the CDR3 is 14 residues.

This clone was counted between two and nine times. The V and J genes are TRBV27 and TRBJ2-7; 10 nucleotides align to TRBD2. V dropped 5 bases and J dropped 2; count of bases not matched to a gene: 9. Germline V lookup: CDR1 MNHEY, CDR2 SMNVEV (reference sequence). CDR3 length: 16 residues. The CDR3 DNA is TGTGCCAGCAGTCCGTACTCTAGCGGGGGAACCTACGAGCAGTACTTC. Its translation is CASSPYSSGGTYEQYF.

A note on this clone: Germline is not matched at one junction end, which may reflect a read error. The chain uses TRBV30 and TRBJ2-1; 7 bases are shared with TRBD2. The CDR3 has 16 amino acids. Per the germline V gene, CDR1 is GTSNPN and CDR2 is SVGIG (reference sequence). Here the CDR3 reads CAWREKGGRAYNEQFF. The CDR3 DNA sequence: TGTGCCTGGAGGGAAAAGGGTGGGAGGGCCTATAATGAGCAGTTCTTC.

V and J are TRBV11-2 and TRBJ2-1; possible D gene TRBD2, 6 bases. Germline assignment: CDR1 SGHAT and CDR2 FQNNGV. CDR3 length equals 14 residues. V lost 1 base, J lost 5 bases, and 9 bases lay in between. The CDR3 sequence is CASSLGVADNEQFF. CDR3 DNA sequence: TGTGCCAGCAGCTTAGGGGTAGCGGACAATGAGCAGTTCTTC.

This clone occurred a few times. The chain employs TRBV9 and TRBJ2-6, with TRBD1 as a possible D gene (6 bases). Germline V gene data show CDR1 as SGDLS and CDR2 as YYNGEE. V lost 4 bases and J 8 bases, leaving 13 bases between the germline ends. This CDR3 is 14 amino acids long. CDR3 sequence: CASSPHRETNVLTF. DNA of the CDR3: TGTGCCAGCAGCCCGCACAGGGAGACCAACGTCCTGACTTTC.

This clone occurred a few times. The V gene is TRBV7-2, the J gene TRBJ1-5; no clear D gene. The CDR3 length is 14 residues. Germline lookup yields CDR1 SGHTA and CDR2 FQGNSA. Trimming pared 3 bases from V and 5 bases from J, leaving 11 bases between. The CDR3 coding sequence is TGTGCCAGCAGCTTGTCTGGGAGGGATCAGCCCCAGCATTTT. Translated: CASSLSGRDQPQHF.

This chain joins TRBV7-9 and TRBJ2-7, with unresolved D. This CDR3 is 16 amino acids long. V was shortened by 1 base and J by 2 bases, with 15 bases between the two germline ends. Germline V lookup: CDR1 SEHNR, CDR2 FQNEAQ (reference sequence). The CDR3 bases are TGTGCCAGCAGCTTAGTCGGTGTTCTGGGCGCCTACGAGCAGTACTTC. This codes for CASSLVGVLGAYEQYF.

The rearrangement links TRBV5-5 to TRBJ1-1, with a tentative D call TRBD1 (5 bases). CDR3 length: 15 residues. V lost 5 bases and J 0 bases, leaving 14 bases between the germline ends. CDR1 and CDR2 from the germline V gene are SGHKS and YYEKEE (reference sequence). The CDR3: CASRSFGTLNTEAFF. CDR3 coding DNA: TGTGCCAGCAGATCCTTCGGGACCTTGAACACTGAAGCTTTCTTT.

The rearrangement uses TRBV4-3 and TRBJ1-5; the D is unclear. The CDR3 is 15 amino acids. The V end lost 0 bases, the J end lost 3 bases, and 9 bases lay between the germline ends. From germline, CDR1 is LGHNA and CDR2 YSLEER. The chain's CDR3 is CASSQDFQLNQPQHF. The CDR3 DNA reads as TGCGCCAGCAGCCAAGATTTCCAGCTCAATCAGCCCCAGCATTTT.

The chain joins TRBV29-1 to TRBJ2-7; 8 bases agree with TRBD1. Germline trimming cut 6 bases from V and 2 bases from J; bases unmatched to any gene: 12. The CDR3 contains 15 residues. CDR1 and CDR2 from the germline V gene are SQVTM and ANQGSEA. CDR3 amino acids: CSVVLYGQGTYEQYF. Here the CDR3 DNA reads TGCAGCGTCGTCCTTTACGGACAGGGTACCTACGAGCAGTACTTC.

The chain joins TRBV18 to TRBJ1-1, with TRBD1 matching over 7 bases. From germline, CDR1 is KGHSH and CDR2 LQKENI. CDR3 length: 17 amino acids. After removal of 1 base from V and 5 bases from J, the junction contained 13 bases not matched to a gene. The CDR3 is CASSPRGKDRRGTEAFF. In DNA form, the CDR3 reads TGTGCCAGCTCACCACGTGGAAAGGACAGGAGGGGAACTGAAGCTTTCTTT.

CDR3 loop: CASSGRRYNEQFF. CDR3 DNA sequence: TGCGCCAGCAGTGGTCGACGATACAATGAGCAGTTCTTC. V usage is TRBV10-2 and J usage is TRBJ2-1; D ambiguous. Germline V gives CDR1 WSHSY, CDR2 SAAADI. With 4 bases removed from V and 4 bases from J, the gap between germline ends came to 8 bases. CDR3 length equals 13 residues.

The chain has TRBV9 and TRBJ2-2, with 14 bases lining up with TRBD2. Trimming took 4 bases from V and 5 from J; bases not matched to a gene: 4. Per the germline V gene, CDR1 is SGDLS and CDR2 is YYNGEE. The CDR3 consists of 16 residues. The CDR3 protein is CASSPTSGRGTGELFF. The CDR3 DNA reads as TGTGCCAGCAGCCCGACTAGCGGGAGGGGGACCGGGGAGCTGTTTTTT.

CDR3 protein: CASSLVSRGQYSNQPQHF. DNA for the CDR3: TGTGCCAGCAGCTTAGTCTCCCGCGGACAGTATAGCAATCAGCCCCAGCATTTT. The J gene is TRBJ1-5, the V gene TRBV11-3; a weak D match, TRBD1 (6 bases). From germline, CDR1 is SGHNT and CDR2 YENEEA. The V end was cut by 1 base, the J end by 0 bases, with 16 bases between. The CDR3 is made up of 18 amino acids.

For this clone: Its ends do not fully match the called genes, so a read error is possible. V gene TRBV7-7 combines with J gene TRBJ2-5; 8 bases align to TRBD1. The CDR3 loop spans 15 amino acids. Germline CDR1 and CDR2: SSHAT and FNYEAQ (reference sequence). CDR3 sequence: CASSLRTGRQETQYF. CDR3 DNA: TGTGCTAGCAGCTTAAGGACAGGGAGGCAAGAGACCCAGTACTTC.

V usage is TRBV7-9 and J usage is TRBJ1-1; unclear D gene. The CDR3 sequence is 15 residues long. Germline assignment: CDR1 SEHNR and CDR2 FQNEAQ (reference sequence). With 2 bases removed from V and 3 bases from J, the gap between germline ends came to 13 bases. The CDR3 nucleotides are TGTGCCAGCAGCTTAAAGGGAAGGGTGGACACTGAAGCTTTCTTT. As protein: CASSLKGRVDTEAFF.

This rearrangement joins TRBV9 to TRBJ2-1; D call uncertain. Deletions cut 4 bases from V and 4 bases from J, with 6 bases between. CDR1 and CDR2 from the germline V gene are SGDLS and YYNGEE. This CDR3 region has 12 residues. CDR3 in amino acids: CASSPQYNEQFF. In DNA, the CDR3 is TGTGCCAGCAGCCCCCAATACAATGAGCAGTTCTTC.

The chain uses TRBV19 and TRBJ2-2, with D maybe TRBD1 (5 bases). Germline V CDR1 and CDR2: LNHDA, SQIVND (reference sequence). CDR3 size: 15 residues. Trimming cost V 5 bases and J 0 bases, with 10 bases left between them. CDR3 loop: CASSATATNTGELFF. CDR3 sequence (DNA): TGTGCCAGTAGTGCGACAGCTACGAACACCGGGGAGCTGTTTTTT.

The chain has TRBV19 and TRBJ1-1; D not resolved. V lost 3 bases and J lost 6, with 11 bases in between. Germline loops: CDR1 LNHDA, CDR2 SQIVND (reference sequence). CDR3 length: 13 residues. The CDR3, as DNA: TGTGCCAGTAGTATTAATGCGTACTCTGAAGCTTTCTTT. This gives the protein CASSINAYSEAFF.

The V gene is TRBV2, the J gene TRBJ1-1; TRBD1 is a possible D gene (5 bases). Deletions cut 4 bases from V and 1 base from J, with 13 bases between. This CDR3 contains 15 residues. From germline, CDR1 is SNHLY and CDR2 FYNNEI. The CDR3 DNA is TGTGCCAGCAGTGTGAGGGCAGGGCGGAACACTGAAGCTTTCTTT. Translating it yields CASSVRAGRNTEAFF.

CDR3 region: CASSLFSGTDNEQFF. The CDR3, as DNA: TGTGCCAGTAGCCTTTTTTCCGGGACAGACAATGAGCAGTTCTTC. The chain uses TRBV19 and TRBJ2-1; 7 bases match TRBD1. This CDR3 contains 15 residues. From germline, CDR1 is LNHDA and CDR2 SQIVND (reference sequence). V lost 6 bases to trimming and J lost 5 bases; unmatched junction nucleotides: 10. The whole variable domain, remainder taken from reference TRBV19 and TRBJ2-1, is DGGITQSPKYLFRKEGQNVTLSCEQNLNHDAMYWYRQDPGQGLRLIYYSQIVNDFQKGDIAEGYSVSREKKESFPLTVTSAQKNPTAFYLCASSLFSGTDNEQFFGPGTRLTVL.